The 27 T cell receptor beta chains listed next were all sequenced from one sample in a study of shared clonotypes between healthy human individuals. TCRdb's table, derived via immunoSEQ multiplex PCR, lists solely in-frame clones and lacks some. This sample has around 1,000,000 clones, with approximately 80% found just once. The specimen sequenced was memory CD4+ T cells from PBMCs. The subset is: CD45RA-negative fraction. All receptors derive from a man between 18 and 35 years old in good health. Some clones in this sample may be carry-over from other donors' samples.

The chain links TRBV7-9 to TRBJ2-2; a possible D gene is TRBD1 (6 bases). This CDR3 spans 15 amino acids. Per the germline V gene, CDR1 is SEHNR and CDR2 is FQNEAQ (reference sequence). Trimming stripped 5 bases from V and 6 bases from J, with 16 bases between. The CDR3 here is CASSPGRHRAGELFF. CDR3 in DNA: TGTGCCAGCAGCCCCGGCCGCCACAGGGCCGGGGAGCTGTTTTTT.

The chain links TRBV14 to TRBJ1-2; possibly TRBD1 for D (5 bases). Per germline, CDR1 SGHDN and CDR2 FVKESK. The length of the CDR3 is 16 residues. Trimming shortened V by 4 bases and J by 3 bases, and 18 bases separated the two germline ends. The CDR3 DNA sequence: TGTGCCAGCAGCCTTAGATTACCCAGGGCGGACTATGGCTACACCTTC. This codes for CASSLRLPRADYGYTF.

The chain links TRBV7-9 to TRBJ1-1; D gene ambiguous. The V gene lost 4 bases and the J gene lost 9 bases, with 12 bases spanning the gap. This CDR3 has 12 residues. CDR1 SEHNR and CDR2 FQNEAQ come from the germline V gene (reference sequence). The CDR3 DNA reads as TGTGCCAGCAGCTCGGGCCACCGGCAAGCTTTCTTT. It specifies CASSSGHRQAFF.

This rearrangement joins TRBV29-1 to TRBJ1-4; no clear D. The CDR3 loop spans 12 amino acids. Germline-derived CDR1 and CDR2 are SQVTM and ANQGSEA. Trimming removed 6 bases at V and 4 bases at J, with 9 bases between. The CDR3 nucleotides read TGCAGCGTCAAGGACGGTAATGAAAAACTGTTTTTT. The encoded protein is CSVKDGNEKLFF.

This clone showed up just once. The chain uses TRBV9 and TRBJ2-7, with D possibly TRBD2 on 6 matching bases. CDR3 length: 15 amino acids. Germline-derived CDR1 and CDR2 are SGDLS and YYNGEE. V gave up 4 bases and J gave up 2 bases, with 16 bases separating them. DNA of the CDR3: TGTGCCAGCAGCCCTCGGTTGCGGGATGCCTACGAGCAGTACTTC. Its protein product is CASSPRLRDAYEQYF.

This clone showed up just a few times. This chain uses TRBV28 with TRBJ1-1, with D possibly being TRBD1 (6 bases). Trimming left V 7 bases short and J 5 bases short, with 20 bases between. CDR1 MDHEN and CDR2 SYDVKM come from the germline V gene. The CDR3 is made up of 15 amino acids. The CDR3 protein is CASNTPFQGRTEAFF. The CDR3 nucleotides are TGTGCCAGCAATACCCCGTTCCAGGGGCGTACTGAAGCTTTCTTT.

V is TRBV21-1 and J is TRBJ1-1; the table's TRBD1 call for D was not verified on the DNA. TRBV21-1 is termed a pseudogene. The CDR3 length is 14 residues. The CDR3, as DNA: TGTGCCAGCCCCTTGGGGGACAGGGGTGCTGAAGCTTTCTTT. It encodes CASPLGDRGAEAFF.

The CDR3 sequence is CASLGIQGVGEQYF. The CDR3 nucleotides are TGTGCCAGCCTTGGGATACAGGGGGTCGGCGAGCAGTACTTC. The V and J genes are TRBV2 and TRBJ2-7, with 8 bases aligning to TRBD1. The junction had 12 bases not matched to a gene; V was cut back by 8 bases and J by 6 bases. In germline, CDR1 is SNHLY, CDR2 FYNNEI. CDR3 length equals 14 residues.

As concerns this clone: Germline and junction disagree at one end, which may indicate a read error. Written as DNA, the CDR3 is TGTGCCAGCAGCTTGCGAACCGTCATTGCTTTT. It is translated as CASSLRTVIAF. The chain uses TRBV5-8 and TRBJ1-4; D uncertain. The CDR3 totals 11 residues. CDR1 and CDR2 from the germline V gene are SGHTS and YDEGEE. Using reference TRBV5-8 and TRBJ1-4 for the parts outside the CDR3, the full variable domain is EAGVTQSPTHLIKTRGQQATLRCSPISGHTSVYWYQQALGLGLQFLLWYDEGEERNRGNFPPRFSGRQFPNYSSELNVNALELEDSALYLCASSLRTVIAFGSGTQLSVL.

This chain uses TRBV6-1 with TRBJ1-2, with D maybe TRBD1 (5 bases). Per germline, CDR1 MNHNS and CDR2 SASEGT. This CDR3 has 13 amino acids. Trimming removed 8 bases at V and 4 bases at J, with 14 bases between. The CDR3 protein is CASGTRSSYGYTF. The CDR3 coding sequence is TGTGCCAGCGGGACGCGAAGCAGCTATGGCTACACCTTC.

This chain joins TRBV11-3 and TRBJ2-2, with TRBD2 matching over 11 bases. The CDR3 has 13 amino acids. Germline V CDR1 and CDR2: SGHNT, YENEEA. The CDR3 loop is CATSGSRTGELFF. The CDR3 DNA reads as TGTGCAACTAGCGGGAGTCGGACCGGGGAGCTGTTTTTT. The variable domain in full, with the rest retrieved from reference TRBV11-3 and TRBJ2-2, is EAGVVQSPRYKIIEKKQPVAFWCNPISGHNTLYWYLQNLGQGPELLIRYENEEAVDDSQLPKDRFSAERLKGVDSTLKIQPAELGDSAVYLCATSGSRTGELFFGEGSRLTVL.

The J gene is TRBJ1-5, the V gene TRBV29-1, with TRBD1 matching over 9 bases. V trimming: 8 bases; J trimming: 3 bases; junction bases outside the gene matches: 5. CDR1 SQVTM and CDR2 ANQGSEA come from the germline V gene. This CDR3 spans 13 amino acids. Written as DNA, the CDR3 is TGCAGCTTTCGACAGGGGGACAATCAGCCCCAGCATTTT. It yields the protein CSFRQGDNQPQHF. The variable domain in full, completed from reference TRBV29-1 and TRBJ1-5, reads SAVISQKPSRDICQRGTSLTIQCQVDSQVTMMFWYRQQPGQSLTLIATANQGSEATYESGFVIDKFPISRPNLTFSTLTVSNMSPEDSSIYLCSFRQGDNQPQHFGDGTRLSIL.

The genes are TRBV6-1 and TRBJ2-7; tentatively, D is TRBD1 (6 bases). Germline values: CDR1 MNHNS, CDR2 SASEGT. The CDR3 totals 13 residues. Between the trimmed V and J ends, which lost 6 bases and 5 bases, there was a span of 14 bases. CDR3 sequence (DNA): TGTGCCAGCAGGCGAGCAGGGGCCGACGAGCAGTACTTC. It specifies CASRRAGADEQYF.

Ten or more counts support this clone. Additional DNA sequences in this sample encode the identical CDR3. The chain couples TRBV29-1 to TRBJ2-3, with 7 nucleotides matching TRBD1. This CDR3 has 13 amino acids. Germline V gene lookup returns CDR1 SQVTM and CDR2 ANQGSEA. V shed 6 bases, J shed 3 bases, and the junction held 6 bases outside the gene matches. CDR3 sequence (DNA): TGCAGCGTCGACGGCAGGGGGACAGATACGCAGTATTTT. It encodes CSVDGRGTDTQYF.

The V gene is TRBV19, the J gene TRBJ2-6; no firm D call. V was shortened by 7 bases and J by 0 bases, with 10 bases between the two germline ends. This CDR3 spans 15 amino acids. The V gene's germline CDR1 is LNHDA and CDR2 SQIVND (reference sequence). CDR3 region: CASTPLSSGANVLTF. The DNA for the CDR3 is TGTGCCAGTACCCCACTGAGCTCTGGGGCCAACGTCCTGACTTTC.

J is TRBJ1-2 and V is TRBV28; D is unresolved. Germline V gene sequence: CDR1 MDHEN, CDR2 SYDVKM. The CDR3 has 13 amino acids. Trimming removed 3 bases at V and 13 bases at J, with 18 bases between. This chain's CDR3 is CASSLWQERVSTF. The CDR3 DNA reads TGTGCCAGCAGTTTGTGGCAGGAGCGAGTAAGCACCTTC.

At least ten counts were recorded for this clone. The rearrangement joins TRBV5-4 to TRBJ2-7; D might be TRBD1 (6 bases). Trimming shortened V by 3 bases and J by 1 base, and 14 bases separated the two germline ends. The CDR3 totals 15 residues. Germline CDR1 and CDR2: SGHNT and YYREEE (reference sequence). In nucleotides, the CDR3 is TGTGCCAGCAGCTCCGGACAGAGGGGATCCTACGAGCAGTACTTC. Translating gives CASSSGQRGSYEQYF.

The chain employs TRBV6-1 and TRBJ1-5, with 7 bases aligning to TRBD1. The CDR3 is made up of 14 amino acids. Germline CDR1 MNHNS, CDR2 SASEGT. Unmatched junction bases numbered 13, after V lost 10 bases and J lost 7 bases. The CDR3: CATRISGGHQPQHF. CDR3 DNA: TGTGCCACCCGGATCTCAGGGGGGCACCAGCCCCAGCATTTT.

Many counts were recorded for this clone. The rearrangement uses TRBV5-8 and TRBJ2-7; 12 bases line up with TRBD2. The CDR3 spans 17 residues. Germline loops: CDR1 SGHTS, CDR2 YDEGEE. The V and J ends lost 0 bases and 0 bases, in that order; junction bases with no gene match: 4. This CDR3 reads CASSLVPSGRASYEQYF. CDR3 bases: TGTGCCAGCAGCTTGGTGCCTAGCGGGAGGGCCTCCTACGAGCAGTACTTC.

As concerns this clone: Other DNA sequences within the sample encode an identical CDR3. The V gene is TRBV5-1, the J gene TRBJ2-1; 8 positions match TRBD1. The V gene's germline CDR1 is SGHRS and CDR2 YFSETQ. Trimming at V came to 0 bases and at J to 6 bases, leaving 2 bases not matched to a gene. This CDR3 contains 14 residues. The CDR3, as DNA: TGCGCCAGCAGCTTGGGTGACAGGGGCAATGAGCAGTTCTTC. Translated, it gives CASSLGDRGNEQFF.

The rearrangement uses TRBV7-2 and TRBJ1-5; D unclear. V was shortened by 5 bases and J by 0 bases, with 14 bases between the two germline ends. Germline lookup yields CDR1 SGHTA and CDR2 FQGNSA. This CDR3 has 16 amino acids. CDR3 coding DNA: TGTGCCAGCAGCCCCGTTGCGGTTTATAGCAATCAGCCCCAGCATTTT. Its translation is CASSPVAVYSNQPQHF.

In its sample, this clone was seen once. The chain links TRBV2 to TRBJ1-2; D call uncertain. The ends were cut back, 8 bases at V and 5 bases at J, with 15 bases in the middle. CDR1 is SNHLY, CDR2 FYNNEI, per germline. The CDR3 is made up of 13 amino acids. CDR3 sequence reads: CASANGGSYGYTF. CDR3 DNA sequence: TGTGCCAGCGCGAATGGCGGATCTTATGGCTACACCTTC.

This clone was seen a few times. V gene TRBV9 combines with J gene TRBJ2-3, with D tentatively TRBD1 (5 bases). The CDR3 covers 15 residues. The germline V gene has CDR1 SGDLS and CDR2 YYNGEE. V was cut by 0 bases and J by 4 bases, with 12 bases left in between. The CDR3 DNA is TGTGCCAGCAGCGTAGCTGGAATAGGGGCAGATACGCAGTATTTT. This translates into CASSVAGIGADTQYF.

This chain connects TRBV2 to TRBJ2-1; TRBD1 might be the D (5 bases). The CDR3 length is 14 residues. V was shortened by 4 bases and J by 5 bases, with 12 bases between the two germline ends. Germline V CDR1 and CDR2: SNHLY, FYNNEI. CDR3 DNA sequence: TGTGCCAGCAGTGGGTCCAGGGTGGACAATGAGCAGTTCTTC. Amino acid sequence: CASSGSRVDNEQFF.

A word on this clone: A much larger clone sits a single nucleotide away, making a read error possible. The rearrangement links TRBV6-1 to TRBJ1-5; D uncertain. V shed 0 bases and J shed 7 bases, with 7 bases lying between them. The length of the CDR3 is 13 residues. Germline V gives CDR1 MNHNS, CDR2 SASEGT. In nucleotides, the CDR3 is TGTGCCAGCAGTGAAGCGCAGGTGCAGCCCCAGCATTTT. Protein: CASSEAQVQPQHF.

The chain is built from TRBV6-5 and TRBJ1-2; tentative D call: TRBD1 (6 bases). The length of the CDR3 is 14 residues. Germline CDR1 reads MNHEY; CDR2 reads SVGAGI. The V end lost 4 bases, the J end lost 3 bases, and 12 bases lay between the germline ends. This CDR3 reads CASSLEGGDYGYTF. The DNA of the CDR3 is TGTGCCAGCAGTTTGGAGGGGGGGGACTATGGCTACACCTTC.

The V gene is TRBV2, the J gene TRBJ2-5; the D is unclear. Between the trimmed V and J ends, which lost 7 bases and 1 base, there was a span of 25 bases. Germline-derived CDR1 and CDR2 are SNHLY and FYNNEI. This CDR3 comprises 18 residues. The CDR3 is CASTLGPVTPISQETQYF. The CDR3 DNA reads as TGTGCCAGCACCTTGGGCCCGGTCACACCAATCTCCCAAGAGACCCAGTACTTC. The variable domain in full, with the rest retrieved from reference TRBV2 and TRBJ2-5, is EPEVTQTPSHQVTQMGQEVILRCVPISNHLYFYWYRQILGQKVEFLVSFYNNEISEKSEIFDDQFSVERPDGSNFTLKIRSTKLEDSAMYFCASTLGPVTPISQETQYFGPGTRLLVL.